Here is one T cell receptor (beta chain) with its context. Under the authors' procedure: Amplification of reference gene primers was used by the study to estimate nucleated cell counts. Sequencing used immunoSEQ multiplex PCR; TCRdb keeps in-frame clones, though not all of them. Clonal size and the V and J genes are those of that table, whereas D and trimming came from the DNA. The data show some 150,000 clones, 88% seen once. This sample was taken from a study of blood T cell repertoires in COVID-19. Study information: Donors in the United States, Italy and Spain gave samples during acute or convalescent COVID-19. PBMCs, B-cell-depleted T cells, or T cells provided the cDNA or gDNA that made up the material.

The CDR3 extends over 14 amino acids. With V trimmed by 6 bases and J by 0 bases, 4 bases remained unmatched. CDR1 and CDR2 (germline): MNHEY, SVGAGI. This receptor was taken from a woman aged 55-70 years with acute or convalescent COVID-19. The sample taken for sequencing was peripheral blood. The rearrangement links TRBV6-5 to TRBJ1-1, with 7 bases identical to TRBD1. In DNA form, the CDR3 reads TGTGCCAGCAGGGAGGGACAGTTGAACACTGAAGCTTTCTTT. It yields the protein CASREGQLNTEAFF.